The next 9 T cell receptor beta chains were all read from a single sample in a study of shared clonotypes between healthy human individuals. CD45RO-negative, CCR7-positively selected cells formed the naive CD8 fraction, excluding terminally differentiated effector memory CD45RA+ cells. Repertoires were generated with immunoSEQ multiplex PCR, while TCRdb's copy carries only in-frame clones and drops some. The sample holds around 1,900,000 clones, approximately 92% seen once. The source material was naive CD8+ T cells from PBMCs. Receptors were obtained from a man between 18 and 35 years old in good health. Some clones in this sample may be carry-over from other donors' samples.

The chain carries TRBV7-9 and TRBJ2-1; 10 positions agree with TRBD1. The trim removed 3 bases at V and 4 bases at J, leaving 3 bases unmatched. Germline V gives CDR1 SEHNR, CDR2 FQNEAQ (reference sequence). This CDR3 has 15 residues. The CDR3 here is CASSFGTGVYNEQFF. In DNA, the CDR3 is TGTGCCAGCAGCTTCGGGACAGGGGTTTACAATGAGCAGTTCTTC.

The V call is TRBV27, the J call TRBJ2-1, with no clear D. Germline values: CDR1 MNHEY, CDR2 SMNVEV (reference sequence). V was shortened by 2 bases and J by 0 bases, with 11 bases between the two germline ends. This CDR3 is built from 16 residues. The chain's CDR3 is CASSLRGSSSYNEQFF. The CDR3 nucleotides are TGTGCCAGCAGTTTACGAGGCTCTAGCTCCTACAATGAGCAGTTCTTC.

The genes are TRBV10-3 and TRBJ2-6, with 8 bases that match TRBD1. The CDR3 is 19 residues long. Germline assignment: CDR1 ENHRY and CDR2 SYGVKD. Trimming cost V 3 bases and J 0 bases; bases outside gene matches: 10. CDR3 in DNA: TGTGCCATCAGTGACTTCGGGACAGGCCGCCACTCTGGGGCCAACGTCCTGACTTTC. Protein: CAISDFGTGRHSGANVLTF.

V is TRBV7-9 and J is TRBJ2-7; D may be TRBD1 or TRBD2 (5 bases each). The CDR3 covers 13 residues. Germline-derived CDR1 and CDR2 are SEHNR and FQNEAQ (reference sequence). The V end was cut by 5 bases, the J end by 7 bases, with 15 bases between. The CDR3 region is CASSTGPLQEQYF. Here the CDR3 DNA reads TGTGCCAGCAGCACGGGACCACTGCAGGAGCAGTACTTC.

V usage is TRBV21-1 and J usage is TRBJ2-7. TRBV21-1 is tagged as a pseudogene. The CDR3 contains 15 residues. The CDR3 nucleotides read TGTGCCAGCAAAATTGGGGGCGTACCGGGGAGGGAGCAGTACTTC. Translating gives CASKIGGVPGREQYF.

V usage is TRBV6-1 and J usage is TRBJ1-1; maybe TRBD1 (5 bases). CDR1 MNHNS and CDR2 SASEGT come from the germline V gene. Trimming stripped 5 bases from V and 6 bases from J, with 16 bases between. The CDR3 totals 14 residues. The CDR3 region has the DNA TGTGCCAGCAGTCGGACACGGCCGGAGGCTGAAGCTTTCTTT. This encodes CASSRTRPEAEAFF.

This clone was seen a handful of times. The rearrangement joins TRBV28 to TRBJ1-5; D ambiguous. V dropped 4 bases and J dropped 6 bases, with 13 bases sitting between them. CDR1 and CDR2 from the germline V gene are MDHEN and SYDVKM. This CDR3 comprises 14 residues. The CDR3 sequence is CASSSPLFSQPQHF. DNA for the CDR3: TGTGCCAGCAGTTCGCCCTTGTTTAGTCAGCCCCAGCATTTT.

The chain's CDR3 is CASSWLTGDTQYF. In nucleotides, the CDR3 is TGTGCCAGCAGCTGGCTGACAGGGGATACGCAGTATTTT. V is TRBV7-2 and J is TRBJ2-3; 7 positions agree with TRBD1. Germline lookup yields CDR1 SGHTA and CDR2 FQGNSA. The CDR3 consists of 13 residues. V dropped 4 bases and J dropped 6; count of bases not matched to a gene: 4.

The chain carries TRBV28 and TRBJ1-5; D not resolved. With 2 bases removed from V and 5 bases from J, the gap between germline ends came to 7 bases. The germline V gene has CDR1 MDHEN and CDR2 SYDVKM. This CDR3 is built from 13 residues. The CDR3 sequence is CASSLEVYQPQHF. The DNA of the CDR3 is TGTGCCAGCAGTTTAGAAGTATATCAGCCCCAGCATTTT.